Below are 30 T cell receptor beta chains sequenced from a single sample in a study of cytomegalovirus exposure and HLA in healthy donors. The primer mix had 60 Vbeta and 13 Jbeta primers. Assay: immunoSEQ multiplex PCR; the TCRdb copy retains only in-frame clones and omits some. The data contain 170,000 or so clones, less than 90% of them singletons. Material: PBMCs. The source is a man in his fifties or sixties in good health and CMV-seronegative.

The rearrangement joins TRBV5-1 to TRBJ2-3, with TRBD1 as a possible D gene (5 bases). The germline V gene has CDR1 SGHRS and CDR2 YFSETQ. Trimming cost V 4 bases and J 2 bases, with 14 bases left between them. The CDR3 sequence is 15 residues long. CDR3 loop: CASSPGASLTDTQYF. The CDR3 DNA is TGCGCCAGCAGCCCTGGGGCGTCGCTCACAGATACGCAGTATTTT.

This chain links TRBV20-1 with TRBJ1-4; D is unclear. This CDR3 is built from 10 residues. Trimming cost V 2 bases and J 7 bases, with 2 bases left between them. Germline assignment: CDR1 DFQATT and CDR2 SNEGSKA (reference sequence). CDR3 sequence: CSARREKLFF. The CDR3 DNA follows: TGCAGTGCTAGACGTGAAAAACTGTTTTTT.

The V call is TRBV5-1, the J call TRBJ1-1; TRBD1 might be the D (6 bases). CDR3 length equals 14 residues. Deletions cut 3 bases from V and 0 bases from J, with 9 bases between. Germline values: CDR1 SGHRS, CDR2 YFSETQ. CDR3: CASSWGPMNTEAFF. The CDR3, as DNA: TGCGCCAGCAGCTGGGGGCCGATGAACACTGAAGCTTTCTTT. The complete variable domain, with remaining parts taken from reference TRBV5-1 and TRBJ1-1, reads KAGVTQTPRYLIKTRGQQVTLSCSPISGHRSVSWYQQTPGQGLQFLFEYFSETQRNKGNFPGRFSGRQFSNSRSEMNVSTLELGDSALYLCASSWGPMNTEAFFGQGTRLTVV.

The chain combines TRBV30 with TRBJ2-7; 7 bases map to TRBD2. CDR1 and CDR2 from the germline V gene are GTSNPN and SVGIG (reference sequence). This CDR3 is built from 13 residues. V shed 0 bases, J shed 7 bases, and the junction held 6 bases outside the gene matches. Here the CDR3 DNA reads TGTGCCTGGAGTGTTGCACTAGCGTCGGAGCAGTACTTC. Residues: CAWSVALASEQYF.

The chain carries TRBV19 and TRBJ1-5; D not resolved. The CDR3 is 14 amino acids. CDR1 and CDR2 from the germline V gene are LNHDA and SQIVND (reference sequence). Trimming stripped 4 bases from V and 7 bases from J, with 14 bases between. CDR3 nucleotide sequence: TGTGCCAGTAGTACGCTGACGGTTAGCCAGCCCCAGCATTTT. Amino acid sequence: CASSTLTVSQPQHF. The entire variable domain, with the rest obtained from reference TRBV19 and TRBJ1-5, is as follows: DGGITQSPKYLFRKEGQNVTLSCEQNLNHDAMYWYRQDPGQGLRLIYYSQIVNDFQKGDIAEGYSVSREKKESFPLTVTSAQKNPTAFYLCASSTLTVSQPQHFGDGTRLSIL.

Worth noting for this clone: One end of the junction does not line up with germline, which may come from a read error. The gene calls are TRBV7-9 and TRBJ2-4; 9 bases are a match to TRBD2. Per the germline V gene, CDR1 is SEHNR and CDR2 is FQNEAQ (reference sequence). The CDR3 covers 14 residues. Here the CDR3 reads CSSSLGLAVNIQYF. CDR3 DNA sequence: TGTTCCAGCAGCTTGGGACTAGCAGTAAACATTCAGTACTTC.

V usage is TRBV5-4 and J usage is TRBJ2-7; possibly TRBD2 for D (5 bases). V lost 5 bases, J lost 7 bases, and 22 bases lay in between. CDR3 length: 15 residues. The V gene's germline CDR1 is SGHNT and CDR2 YYREEE (reference sequence). The CDR3 DNA reads TGTGCCAGCAGTCGTTCCATGGGAGTTGGGTTTGAGCAGTACTTC. It yields the protein CASSRSMGVGFEQYF.

The J gene is TRBJ2-3, the V gene TRBV7-2, with 7 bases identical to TRBD2. Trimming took 1 base from V and 6 from J; bases not matched to a gene: 10. The germline gives CDR1 SGHTA, CDR2 FQGNSA. The CDR3 covers 16 residues. CDR3 DNA sequence: TGTGCCAGCAGCTTAGGCGGGAGCCGTACTGTGGATACGCAGTATTTT. It is translated as CASSLGGSRTVDTQYF.

This clone was counted a single time. CDR3 loop: CASSVDGTRRYEQYF. The CDR3, as DNA: TGTGCCAGCAGCGTAGATGGGACAAGGAGGTACGAGCAGTACTTC. The V gene is TRBV9, the J gene TRBJ2-5; a weak D match, TRBD1 (6 bases). The J call could be wrong; TRBJ2-7 is a better fit for the DNA end. The V gene's germline CDR1 is SGDLS and CDR2 YYNGEE. The CDR3 sequence is 15 residues long.

V and J are TRBV30 and TRBJ1-5; the match to TRBD1 covers 11 bases. The CDR3 contains 16 residues. Looked up from germline, CDR1 is GTSNPN and CDR2 is SVGIG (reference sequence). J gave up 3 bases and V 1 base, and 5 bases lay outside the gene matches. CDR3 region: CAWSEGTGGFNQPQHF. CDR3 sequence (DNA): TGTGCCTGGAGTGAGGGGACAGGGGGTTTCAATCAGCCCCAGCATTTT.

V usage is TRBV28 and J usage is TRBJ2-7; possible D gene TRBD2, 6 bases. The germline V and J ends were trimmed by 3 bases and 2 bases, with 17 bases remaining between them. CDR1 MDHEN and CDR2 SYDVKM come from the germline V gene. The CDR3 totals 16 residues. Written as DNA, the CDR3 is TGTGCCAGCAGTTTTTCGGGACTTGGCTTAACCTACGAGCAGTACTTC. It encodes CASSFSGLGLTYEQYF.

V and J are TRBV7-3 and TRBJ2-3, with 8 positions matching TRBD2. Losses at the gene ends were 7 bases for V and 5 bases for J; bases not matched to a gene: 11. CDR1 SGHTA and CDR2 FQGTGA come from the germline V gene. The CDR3 contains 15 residues. The CDR3 here is CASTLRGGLGDTQYF. The CDR3 DNA is TGTGCCAGCACCCTACGGGGGGGCCTGGGAGATACGCAGTATTTT.

The rearrangement uses TRBV7-3 and TRBJ2-3; 16 bases are a match to TRBD2. The CDR3 is 17 residues long. With V trimmed by 5 bases and J by 6 bases, 8 bases remained unmatched. CDR1 SGHTA and CDR2 FQGTGA come from the germline V gene. CDR3 sequence reads: CASSPGTSGGAWDTQYF. CDR3 DNA: TGTGCCAGCAGCCCCGGGACTAGCGGGGGGGCCTGGGATACGCAGTATTTT.

A note on this clone: In the same sample, other DNA sequences code for this CDR3. The chain recombines TRBV5-1 with TRBJ1-5; D not certain. Germline assignment: CDR1 SGHRS and CDR2 YFSETQ. The CDR3 covers 15 residues. V lost 0 bases to trimming and J lost 0 bases, with 7 bases between them. Here the CDR3 DNA reads TGCGCCAGCAGCTTGGTTCCGGGTAGCAATCAGCCCCAGCATTTT. This gives the protein CASSLVPGSNQPQHF.

The chain recombines TRBV7-2 with TRBJ1-6; D unresolved. Germline V CDR1 and CDR2: SGHTA, FQGNSA. This CDR3 has 16 residues. Trimming removed 2 bases from V and 7 bases from J, with 15 bases in between. The CDR3 DNA reads as TGTGCCAGCAGCTTATTTCGCGGCAGTCTAAATTCACCCCTCCACTTT. Its translation: CASSLFRGSLNSPLHF.

V is TRBV7-2 and J is TRBJ2-1; the D gene is possibly TRBD1 (9 bases). The ends were cut back, 5 bases at V and 7 bases at J, with 15 bases in the middle. The CDR3 extends over 14 amino acids. Germline V gene data show CDR1 as SGHTA and CDR2 as FQGNSA. The CDR3 nucleotides are TGTGCCAGCAGCCTTAGCGGGACAGGGAATGAGCAGTTCTTC. It translates to CASSLSGTGNEQFF. Full variable domain (rest looked up from reference TRBV7-2 and TRBJ2-1): GAGVSQSPSNKVTEKGKDVELRCDPISGHTALYWYRQSLGQGLEFLIYFQGNSAPDKSGLPSDRFSAERTGGSVSTLTIQRTQQEDSAVYLCASSLSGTGNEQFFGPGTRLTVL.

The gene calls are TRBV5-4 and TRBJ2-6; no clear D gene. This CDR3 has 17 residues. The germline V gene encodes CDR1 SGHNT and CDR2 YYREEE (reference sequence). Trimming left V 4 bases short and J 0 bases short, with 14 bases between. For the CDR3, the DNA is TGTGCCAGCAGCCCCCATAATAAGCCCTCTGGGGCCAACGTCCTGACTTTC. Residues: CASSPHNKPSGANVLTF.

CDR3 protein: CASSSGAPPKGNQPQHF. As DNA, the CDR3 is TGCGCCAGCAGCTCAGGGGCCCCACCGAAGGGCAATCAGCCCCAGCATTTT. The chain couples TRBV5-1 to TRBJ1-5; maybe TRBD1 (6 bases). Germline CDR1 and CDR2: SGHRS and YFSETQ. Trimming removed 3 bases from V and 2 bases from J, with 18 bases in between. There are 17 residues in the CDR3.

The CDR3 here is CASSRISSTDTQYF. The DNA of the CDR3 is TGTGCCAGCAGCAGGATTTCTAGCACAGATACGCAGTATTTT. The chain joins TRBV2 to TRBJ2-3, with D unclear. V lost 6 bases, J lost 0 bases, and 10 bases lay in between. CDR1 is SNHLY, CDR2 FYNNEI, per germline. The CDR3 sequence is 14 residues long. The full variable domain, completed using reference TRBV2 and TRBJ2-3, is EPEVTQTPSHQVTQMGQEVILRCVPISNHLYFYWYRQILGQKVEFLVSFYNNEISEKSEIFDDQFSVERPDGSNFTLKIRSTKLEDSAMYFCASSRISSTDTQYFGPGTRLTVL.

V gene TRBV18 combines with J gene TRBJ2-7; 7 positions agree with TRBD1. The CDR3 is 14 residues long. V shed 3 bases, J shed 5 bases, and the junction held 7 bases outside the gene matches. Germline lookup yields CDR1 KGHSH and CDR2 LQKENI. CDR3: CASSPETGIDEQYF. The CDR3 DNA sequence: TGTGCCAGCTCACCGGAGACAGGGATCGACGAGCAGTACTTC.

There are a few counts of this clone. Other DNA variants within this sample encode the same CDR3. The CDR3 spells CASSRDTNYGYTF. The DNA for the CDR3 is TGCGCCAGCAGCCGGGACACTAACTATGGCTACACCTTC. The chain is built from TRBV4-3 and TRBJ1-2; tentatively, D is TRBD1 (6 bases). The CDR3 extends over 13 amino acids. Trimming stripped 4 bases from V and 0 bases from J, with 6 bases between. Germline values: CDR1 LGHNA, CDR2 YSLEER.

V gene TRBV7-2 combines with J gene TRBJ1-6; D uncertain. Germline CDR1 and CDR2: SGHTA and FQGNSA. Between the trimmed V and J ends, which lost 3 bases and 5 bases, there was a span of 5 bases. The CDR3 spans 13 residues. CDR3 sequence reads: CASSFLNNSPLHF. CDR3 nucleotides: TGTGCCAGCAGCTTTTTAAATAATTCACCCCTCCACTTT.

This clone turned up a few times. The chain combines TRBV6-5 with TRBJ1-2; 7 nucleotides line up with TRBD1. CDR1 and CDR2 from the germline V gene are MNHEY and SVGAGI. The CDR3 is 15 amino acids. The J segment lost 8 bases and the V segment lost 5 bases, leaving 14 bases of the junction unmatched. CDR3 loop: CASSAGTAYTRGYTF. The DNA of the CDR3 is TGTGCCAGCAGTGCCGGGACAGCCTATACGAGGGGCTACACCTTC.

V usage is TRBV4-3 and J usage is TRBJ1-1, with D possibly being TRBD1 (6 bases). Trimming removed 1 base from V and 5 bases from J, with 14 bases in between. This CDR3 comprises 15 residues. Looked up from germline, CDR1 is LGHNA and CDR2 is YSLEER. CDR3 sequence (DNA): TGCGCCAGCAGCCAAGTCCCGGGACACATAACTGAAGCTTTCTTT. This encodes CASSQVPGHITEAFF.

The rearrangement joins TRBV7-2 to TRBJ1-1; 11 nucleotides align to TRBD1. Per germline, CDR1 SGHTA and CDR2 FQGNSA. This CDR3 has 16 amino acids. Trimming at V came to 0 bases and at J to 2 bases, leaving 2 bases not matched to a gene. The CDR3 bases are TGTGCCAGCAGCTTAGCGGGACAGGGGGGAAACACTGAAGCTTTCTTT. This sequence encodes CASSLAGQGGNTEAFF. The variable domain in full, with the rest retrieved from reference TRBV7-2 and TRBJ1-1, is GAGVSQSPSNKVTEKGKDVELRCDPISGHTALYWYRQSLGQGLEFLIYFQGNSAPDKSGLPSDRFSAERTGGSVSTLTIQRTQQEDSAVYLCASSLAGQGGNTEAFFGQGTRLTVV.

This chain links TRBV7-3 with TRBJ2-5; possible D gene TRBD1, 5 bases. The CDR3 has 14 residues. V lost 2 bases and J lost 4, with 11 bases in between. Germline CDR1 and CDR2: SGHTA and FQGTGA. In DNA form, the CDR3 reads TGTGCCAGCAGCTTACAGGGTTCCGCAGAGACCCAGTACTTC. It codes for CASSLQGSAETQYF.

Only a few counts were recorded for this clone. This chain connects TRBV5-6 to TRBJ1-5, with TRBD1 as a possible D gene (5 bases). Trimming cost V 4 bases and J 3 bases, with 14 bases left between them. The CDR3 consists of 15 residues. Germline CDR1 SGHDT, CDR2 YYEEEE. CDR3 amino acids: CASSLQGMDNQPQHF. As DNA, the CDR3 is TGTGCCAGCAGCCTTCAGGGAATGGACAATCAGCCCCAGCATTTT. The whole variable domain, filled in from reference TRBV5-6 and TRBJ1-5, reads DAGVTQSPTHLIKTRGQQVTLRCSPKSGHDTVSWYQQALGQGPQFIFQYYEEEERQRGNFPDRFSGHQFPNYSSELNVNALLLGDSALYLCASSLQGMDNQPQHFGDGTRLSIL.

The V call is TRBV7-3, the J call TRBJ2-1; no definite D call. The length of the CDR3 is 13 residues. CDR1 and CDR2 (germline): SGHTA, FQGTGA. V lost 5 bases to trimming and J lost 4 bases, with 9 bases between them. This CDR3 reads CASSVNMYNEQFF. The CDR3 bases are TGTGCCAGCAGCGTTAACATGTACAATGAGCAGTTCTTC.

This chain uses TRBV6-4 with TRBJ2-6; 11 bases are shared with TRBD2. With 6 bases clipped from V and 0 bases from J, the junction kept 4 bases outside the gene matches. Germline CDR1 and CDR2: MRHNA and SNTAGT. CDR3 length: 17 amino acids. CDR3 residues: CASSLSGGASGANVLTF. The CDR3 nucleotides read TGTGCCAGCAGCCTTAGCGGGGGGGCCTCTGGGGCCAACGTCCTGACTTTC.

The genes are TRBV6-1 and TRBJ2-7; TRBD2 is a possible D gene (6 bases). Germline V gene data show CDR1 as MNHNS and CDR2 as SASEGT. This CDR3 contains 14 residues. V dropped 2 bases and J dropped 5 bases, with 13 bases sitting between them. CDR3 protein: CASSEPAGNHEQYF. The CDR3 DNA sequence: TGTGCCAGCAGTGAACCCGCGGGGAATCACGAGCAGTACTTC.